This TCR beta chain originates from a study of T cells in Graves' hyperthyroidism and ophthalmopathy. Study-level background: Peripheral blood specimens were obtained at initial diagnosis, prior to any treatment.

From RNA transcripts, TCR beta CDR3 regions were amplified. TCR CDR3 underwent first-round RT-PCR with the HTBI primer set. Each CDR3 protein gets one entry after TCRdb re-called the multiplex PCR reads with MiXCR. The sample includes about 410,000 distinct CDR3 sequences, about 15% of them seen just once. For ophthalmopathy patients, the Clinical Activity Score was at least 3 and the NOSPECS grade at least 4; duration was under 3 months. V dropped 5 bases and J dropped 5 bases, with 25 bases sitting between them. Germline CDR1 and CDR2: SEHNR and FQNEAQ (reference sequence). This CDR3 comprises 17 residues. This clonotype was observed many times.

Input material: blood. The rearrangement links TRBV7-9 to TRBJ2-7; the D gene is possibly TRBD2 (7 bases). This receptor was identified in a man younger than 35 with Graves' ophthalmopathy. The CDR3: CASSAEIGGPRRDEQYF. DNA of the CDR3: TGTGCCAGCAGCGCGGAGATCGGGGGGCCACGCCGGGACGAGCAGTACTTC.